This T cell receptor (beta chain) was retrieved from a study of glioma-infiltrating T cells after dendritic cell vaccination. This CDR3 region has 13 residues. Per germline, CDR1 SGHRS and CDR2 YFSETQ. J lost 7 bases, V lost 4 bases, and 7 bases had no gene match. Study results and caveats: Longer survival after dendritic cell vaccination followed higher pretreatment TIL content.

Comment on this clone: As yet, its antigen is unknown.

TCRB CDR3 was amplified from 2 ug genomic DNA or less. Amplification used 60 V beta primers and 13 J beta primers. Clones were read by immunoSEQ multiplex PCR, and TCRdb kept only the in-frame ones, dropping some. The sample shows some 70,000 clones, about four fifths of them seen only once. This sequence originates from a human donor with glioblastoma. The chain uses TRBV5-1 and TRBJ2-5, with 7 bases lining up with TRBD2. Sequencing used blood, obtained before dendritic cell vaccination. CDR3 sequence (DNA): TGCGCCAGCAGCCCTGGACTAGACGCGACCCAGTACTTC. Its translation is CASSPGLDATQYF.